The present TCR beta chain was sequenced within a study of cytomegalovirus exposure and HLA in healthy donors. Remarks on this clone: Its antigen is unidentified.

Vbeta (60) and Jbeta (13) primers were used in the PCR. Here immunoSEQ multiplex PCR was the method, and the copy in TCRdb shows in-frame clones only, minus some. The repertoire holds approximately 97,000 clones, with around 77% as singletons. Findings and caveats of the study: In a later analysis, an Asian-associated ancestry cluster reportedly showed fewer N-insertions than the roughly 730-donor mean.

V was pared by 0 bases and J by 7 bases, with 7 bases between. The CDR3 contains 11 residues. Germline lookup yields CDR1 DFQATT and CDR2 SNEGSKA (reference sequence). The chain joins TRBV20-1 to TRBJ2-7; D unresolved. The material sequenced was PBMCs. The sequence came from a male donor in good health and CMV-seropositive. The CDR3 protein is CSAREDNEQYF. In DNA form, the CDR3 reads TGCAGTGCTAGAGAAGACAATGAGCAGTACTTC.